What follows are 30 T cell receptor beta chains derived from one specimen sequenced in a study of T-cell memory formation after mild COVID-19 (dated by TCRdb to about 2021). Libraries were constructed by 5' RACE. Data came from an Illumina NovaSeq 6000. TCRdb trimmed the raw reads at Q25, called clones with MiXCR and kept productive beta chains. When rows share a CDR3 protein, they turn into one entry using the most common DNA and genes. A total of hundreds of thousands of distinct CDR3 sequences appear in this sample, 20% of them only once. The top ten hold under 15% of the sample. Sequenced input: PBMCs or a T cell subset sorted from them (not recorded which). Receptor source: an adult woman who had mild COVID-19 (a few samples of this study predate the infection). The sample titles of this study are shuffled in the database, so cell type and time point are left out; the donor was told from shared clones.

Only a few counts were recorded for this clonotype. V gene TRBV12-3 or TRBV12-4 combines with J gene TRBJ2-1, with 9 nucleotides matching TRBD2. The CDR3 is 17 amino acids. J gave up 2 bases and V 6 bases, and 11 bases lay outside the gene matches. This CDR3 is CASSRRVIAGAYNEQFF. DNA for the CDR3: TGTGCCAGCAGCCGCAGGGTAATAGCGGGAGCCTACAATGAGCAGTTCTTC.

The rearrangement joins TRBV7-6 to TRBJ2-7; 9 nucleotides match TRBD1. Germline lookup yields CDR1 SGHVS and CDR2 FNYEAQ. The CDR3 spans 16 residues. Losses at the gene ends were 5 bases for V and 0 bases for J; bases not matched to a gene: 8. In DNA form, the CDR3 reads TGTGCCAGCAGCCCCCTGGGGACAGGGTTCTCCTACGAGCAGTACTTC. Encoded protein: CASSPLGTGFSYEQYF.

This clonotype was seen only a few times. The V gene is TRBV24-1, the J gene TRBJ1-5; TRBD1 agrees at 9 bases. This CDR3 contains 17 residues. Germline CDR1 KGHDR, CDR2 SFDVKD. J gave up 0 bases and V 5 bases, and 7 bases lay outside the gene matches. DNA for the CDR3: TGTGCCACCAGTGTTGGGACAGGGCGGGGTAGCAATCAGCCCCAGCATTTT. Its protein product is CATSVGTGRGSNQPQHF.

A few counts support this clonotype. The chain employs TRBV11-2 and TRBJ2-7; 11 bases are a match to TRBD2. V shed 2 bases and J 3 bases; nucleotides not matched to a gene: 3. This CDR3 comprises 15 residues. The germline V gene has CDR1 SGHAT and CDR2 FQNNGV. The CDR3 DNA reads TGTGCCAGCAGCTTAAAACTAGCGGGAGTCTACGAGCAGTACTTC. Translating it yields CASSLKLAGVYEQYF. Variable domain in full (rest from reference TRBV11-2 and TRBJ2-7): EAGVAQSPRYKIIEKRQSVAFWCNPISGHATLYWYQQILGQGPKLLIQFQNNGVVDDSQLPKDRFSAERLKGVDSTLKIQPAKLEDSAVYLCASSLKLAGVYEQYFGPGTRLTVT.

The chain uses TRBV9 and TRBJ2-1; the match to TRBD1 covers 7 bases. CDR3 length equals 13 residues. The J segment lost 8 bases and the V segment lost 3 bases, leaving 5 bases of the junction unmatched. In germline, CDR1 is SGDLS, CDR2 YYNGEE. For the CDR3, the DNA is TGTGCCAGCAGCGGACAGGGTTGGGATGAGCAGTTCTTC. This encodes CASSGQGWDEQFF.

This clonotype was seen many times. The V call is TRBV5-1, the J call TRBJ1-2; D is unclear. The germline gives CDR1 SGHRS, CDR2 YFSETQ. With 6 bases removed from V and 5 bases from J, the gap between germline ends came to 20 bases. CDR3 length: 15 residues. This CDR3 reads CASNSVPPGLYGYTF. DNA for the CDR3: TGCGCCAGCAACTCGGTCCCTCCAGGACTTTATGGCTACACCTTC. The entire variable domain, with the rest obtained from reference TRBV5-1 and TRBJ1-2, is as follows: KAGVTQTPRYLIKTRGQQVTLSCSPISGHRSVSWYQQTPGQGLQFLFEYFSETQRNKGNFPGRFSGRQFSNSRSEMNVSTLELGDSALYLCASNSVPPGLYGYTFGSGTRLTVV.

This clonotype was seen a few times. V usage is TRBV6-5 and J usage is TRBJ1-6; 8 nucleotides line up with TRBD1. With V trimmed by 7 bases and J by 1 base, 12 bases remained unmatched. The CDR3 is made up of 18 amino acids. CDR1 MNHEY and CDR2 SVGAGI come from the germline V gene. The chain's CDR3 is CASNSGGTRSSYNSPLHF. CDR3 in DNA: TGTGCCAGCAACTCAGGGGGCACGCGTAGTTCCTATAATTCACCCCTCCACTTT.

This clonotype has a handful of counts. The CDR3, as DNA: TGTGCCAGCAGCCTCCGACAGGATCAGTACTTC. Translation: CASSLRQDQYF. The rearrangement uses TRBV11-2 and TRBJ2-7; maybe TRBD1 (6 bases). V lost 5 bases to trimming and J lost 10 bases, with 12 bases between them. This CDR3 region has 11 residues. Germline V gene lookup returns CDR1 SGHAT and CDR2 FQNNGV.

The chain is built from TRBV5-1 and TRBJ1-2; 8 bases are a match to TRBD1. CDR3 length equals 15 residues. Germline CDR1 and CDR2: SGHRS and YFSETQ. V lost 2 bases, J lost 3 bases, and 6 bases stayed unmatched. CDR3 loop: CASSFLQDRDYGYTF. DNA for the CDR3: TGCGCCAGCAGCTTTCTTCAGGACAGGGACTATGGCTACACCTTC.

This clonotype was counted at least ten times. The chain recombines TRBV20-1 with TRBJ2-3, with 7 bases matching TRBD1. Germline V lookup: CDR1 DFQATT, CDR2 SNEGSKA (reference sequence). CDR3 length: 17 residues. V gave up 0 bases and J gave up 0 bases; unmatched junction bases: 9. CDR3 sequence (DNA): TGCAGTGCTAGAGATACGGACAGGAGCACTAGCACAGATACGCAGTATTTT. It is translated as CSARDTDRSTSTDTQYF.

This clonotype was detected only a few times. The rearrangement uses TRBV30 and TRBJ2-7; possibly TRBD1 or TRBD2 for D (6 bases each). With 0 bases removed from V and 4 bases from J, the gap between germline ends came to 16 bases. This CDR3 has 15 amino acids. Germline-derived CDR1 and CDR2 are GTSNPN and SVGIG (reference sequence). The CDR3 region is CAWSVFRGAGYEQYF. Here the CDR3 DNA reads TGTGCCTGGAGTGTATTCAGGGGCGCGGGGTACGAGCAGTACTTC.

This chain uses TRBV5-1 with TRBJ1-1, with D possibly matching TRBD1 (6 bases). The CDR3 loop spans 19 amino acids. The germline V and J ends were trimmed by 0 bases and 1 base, with 22 bases remaining between them. CDR1 and CDR2 (germline): SGHRS, YFSETQ. Written as DNA, the CDR3 is TGCGCCAGCAGCTTGGTCGGGTCGTTTAGTGGACAGAGGAACACTGAAGCTTTCTTT. Amino acid sequence: CASSLVGSFSGQRNTEAFF. The variable domain in full, with the rest retrieved from reference TRBV5-1 and TRBJ1-1, is KAGVTQTPRYLIKTRGQQVTLSCSPISGHRSVSWYQQTPGQGLQFLFEYFSETQRNKGNFPGRFSGRQFSNSRSEMNVSTLELGDSALYLCASSLVGSFSGQRNTEAFFGQGTRLTVV.

This clonotype was picked up a small number of times. V and J are TRBV7-8 and TRBJ2-1, with unresolved D. Germline V gives CDR1 SGHVS, CDR2 FQNEAQ. V lost 1 base, J lost 5 bases, and 3 bases lay in between. This CDR3 is 12 amino acids long. The CDR3 here is CASSLVHNEQFF. As DNA, the CDR3 is TGTGCCAGCAGCTTAGTTCACAATGAGCAGTTCTTC.

This clonotype was observed at least ten times. The V and J genes are TRBV25-1 and TRBJ1-4; D unresolved. The length of the CDR3 is 12 residues. Germline V gene lookup returns CDR1 MGHDK and CDR2 SYGVNS. The V and J ends lost 4 bases and 15 bases respectively, with 15 bases between them. The CDR3 sequence: CASSGSEDAVFF. CDR3 coding DNA: TGTGCCAGCAGTGGATCGGAGGACGCAGTGTTTTTT.

V gene TRBV6-2 or TRBV6-3 combines with J gene TRBJ2-3; the D gene is possibly TRBD2 (5 bases). The germline V gene has CDR1 MNHEY and CDR2 SVGEGT. Trimming stripped 0 bases from V and 7 bases from J, with 11 bases between. The CDR3 has 14 amino acids. CDR3 protein: CASSYSDSRYTQYF. DNA of the CDR3: TGTGCCAGCAGTTACTCGGACTCTAGGTATACGCAGTATTTT.

V is TRBV7-2 and J is TRBJ2-5; 9 nucleotides agree with TRBD2. Per germline, CDR1 SGHTA and CDR2 FQGNSA. The CDR3 runs to 15 residues. Trimming cost V 2 bases and J 5 bases; bases outside gene matches: 6. DNA for the CDR3: TGTGCCAGCAGCTTACCCAGCGGGAGGACGGAGACCCAGTACTTC. Its translation: CASSLPSGRTETQYF.

This clonotype was seen more than once but under ten times. The chain combines TRBV7-6 with TRBJ2-7, with TRBD1 matching over 7 bases. Per germline, CDR1 SGHVS and CDR2 FNYEAQ. The CDR3 contains 14 residues. Losses at the gene ends were 3 bases for V and 2 bases for J; bases not matched to a gene: 4. CDR3 sequence reads: CASSFTQGAYEQYF. DNA for the CDR3: TGTGCCAGCAGCTTTACCCAGGGGGCCTACGAGCAGTACTTC.

The chain carries TRBV4-1 and TRBJ1-6, with D perhaps matching TRBD1 (6 bases). V lost 1 base, J lost 12 bases, and 13 bases lay in between. Germline V gene lookup returns CDR1 MGHRA and CDR2 YSYEKL. The CDR3 runs 14 residues. CDR3 nucleotides: TGCGCCAGCAGCCAAGTCTCACAGGGACGACCCCTCCACTTT. It translates to CASSQVSQGRPLHF.

V is TRBV7-3 and J is TRBJ2-1, with D perhaps TRBD1 (5 bases). Germline V CDR1 and CDR2: SGHTA, FQGTGA. The germline V and J ends were trimmed by 2 bases and 6 bases, with 11 bases remaining between them. This CDR3 has 14 amino acids. The CDR3 sequence is CASSLGHNSNEQFF. CDR3 coding DNA: TGTGCCAGCAGCTTAGGACACAATAGCAATGAGCAGTTCTTC.

V and J are TRBV5-5 and TRBJ2-3; D is uncertain. This CDR3 region has 14 residues. CDR1 is SGHKS, CDR2 YYEKEE, per germline (reference sequence). V shed 0 bases and J shed 5 bases, with 10 bases lying between them. For the CDR3, the DNA is TGTGCCAGCAGCTTGGTTCTTCCAGAAGATACGCAGTATTTT. It specifies CASSLVLPEDTQYF.

The rearrangement joins TRBV11-2 to TRBJ1-4, with unresolved D. The V end lost 5 bases, the J end lost 5 bases, and 9 bases lay between the germline ends. Germline loops: CDR1 SGHAT, CDR2 FQNNGV. This CDR3 has 13 amino acids. DNA for the CDR3: TGTGCCAGCAGCGCGGTCCTAAATGAAAAACTGTTTTTT. This codes for CASSAVLNEKLFF.

As concerns this clonotype: The limits of the CDR3 on the DNA are not certain, so only TCRdb's listed CDR3 is given. This chain links TRBV6-5 with TRBJ2-5; TRBD2 is the table's D call and was not checked against the DNA. The CDR3 length equals 14 residues, ends included. Germline CDR1 and CDR2: MNHEY and SVGAGI. The CDR3 here is CASSSSRGGQTQYF.

This clonotype came up a few times. The chain carries TRBV7-9 and TRBJ2-2; 10 nucleotides match TRBD1. CDR1 and CDR2 (germline): SEHNR, FQNEAQ (reference sequence). Trimming removed 2 bases from V and 5 bases from J; junction bases left unmatched: 8. CDR3 length: 17 amino acids. This CDR3 is CASSLPRGTGATGELFF. The CDR3 DNA reads as TGTGCCAGCAGCTTACCCAGGGGGACAGGGGCTACCGGGGAGCTGTTTTTT.

This clonotype appeared a few times. The V call is TRBV25-1, the J call TRBJ2-2, with TRBD2 as a possible D gene (6 bases). The CDR3 runs to 12 residues. Germline CDR1 is MGHDK and CDR2 is SYGVNS. V was shortened by 11 bases and J by 7 bases, with 14 bases between the two germline ends. DNA of the CDR3: TGTGCCGCCACGGGACTTCGCGGGGAGCTGTTTTTT. Amino acid sequence: CAATGLRGELFF.

Only a few counts were recorded for this clonotype. This chain links TRBV29-1 with TRBJ2-7, with TRBD2 matching 9 bases. With 6 bases clipped from V and 3 bases from J, the junction kept 6 bases outside the gene matches. The V gene's germline CDR1 is SQVTM and CDR2 ANQGSEA. The CDR3 sequence is 13 residues long. The CDR3, as DNA: TGCAGCGTATTAGCGGGAGATCTCTACGAGCAGTACTTC. This sequence encodes CSVLAGDLYEQYF.

This clonotype was seen only a few times. This chain uses TRBV7-2 with TRBJ1-4; 8 bases align to TRBD1. V lost 5 bases and J lost 2; bases outside the gene matches: 7. The CDR3 loop spans 16 amino acids. CDR1 and CDR2 (germline): SGHTA, FQGNSA. The CDR3 reads CASSPYQGATNEKLFF. The CDR3 DNA sequence: TGTGCCAGCAGCCCGTACCAGGGGGCGACTAATGAAAAACTGTTTTTT.

This clonotype was counted between two and nine times. This chain connects TRBV24-1 to TRBJ1-1, with D maybe TRBD1 (5 bases). The CDR3 is 13 residues long. The V end was cut by 4 bases, the J end by 4 bases, with 9 bases between. CDR1 is KGHDR and CDR2 is SFDVKD in the germline V gene. Written as DNA, the CDR3 is TGTGCCACCAGTGAAAGTAGGGGCACTGAAGCTTTCTTT. It codes for CATSESRGTEAFF.

This chain links TRBV7-3 with TRBJ2-3; D is possibly TRBD1 (8 bases). Trimming removed 2 bases at V and 4 bases at J, with 22 bases between. Germline V gives CDR1 SGHTA, CDR2 FQGTGA. The CDR3 contains 18 residues. CDR3 coding DNA: TGTGCCAGCAGCTTAGGCCGGAGCGGGGCAGGGGGCCCAGATACGCAGTATTTT. Translation gives CASSLGRSGAGGPDTQYF.

The table lists this clonotype with many counts. The CDR3 nucleotides are TGTGCCACCAGTGATCCCCAGGGTAGCTCCTACAATGAGCAGTTCTTC. This codes for CATSDPQGSSYNEQFF. The J gene is TRBJ2-1, the V gene TRBV24-1; D might be TRBD1 (5 bases). The CDR3 loop spans 16 amino acids. V lost 3 bases and J 0 bases, leaving 11 bases between the germline ends. Germline V CDR1 and CDR2: KGHDR, SFDVKD.

This clonotype occurred a few times. The V and J genes are TRBV5-1 and TRBJ2-2; the D gene is possibly TRBD1 (6 bases). The CDR3 totals 15 residues. Germline-derived CDR1 and CDR2 are SGHRS and YFSETQ. The V and J ends lost 4 bases and 6 bases respectively, with 16 bases between them. In DNA, the CDR3 is TGCGCCAGCAGCCCGGGTCTAGCAGGGGCCGGGGAGCTGTTTTTT. Amino acids: CASSPGLAGAGELFF.